A single TCR beta chain is shown here with its context. What it binds is not known. This specimen belongs to a study of a mutant IDH1 vaccine in newly diagnosed glioma. Study summary: Patients were started on vaccination 4-6 weeks after radiotherapy alone, or with temozolomide cycles. Most had both radiotherapy and temozolomide beforehand; others had only one.

The CDR3 is made up of 10 amino acids. Germline CDR1 DFQATT, CDR2 SNEGSKA (reference sequence). The V end was cut by 3 bases, the J end by 4 bases, with 3 bases between. This sample's time point: week 35, safety follow-up. The investigators gave 300 ug of mutant IDH1 20-mer peptide in each vaccine dose, together with topical imiquimod. Vaccination of patients was performed eight times, in weeks 1, 3, 5, 7, 11, 15, 19 and 23. New IDH1-mutant, ATRX-lost WHO grade 3 or 4 astrocytomas occurred in donors. Data came from immunoSEQ multiplex PCR; TCRdb stores just in-frame clones and leaves some out. The repertoire holds 30,000 or so clones, with approximately 82% as singletons.

The sequences come from PBMCs, collected from a glioma patient whose treatment included an IDH1 peptide vaccine. This receptor was obtained from a woman between 18 and 29 years old with glioma. The V gene is TRBV20-1, the J gene TRBJ2-5; D ambiguous. The CDR3, as DNA: TGCAGTGCTAGGGTAGAGACCCAGTACTTC. Its translation is CSARVETQYF.